Listed here are 8 T cell receptor beta chains from one sample, sequenced in a study of T cells expressing NK-cell markers. Using the 5' RACE reads, TCRdb records one entry per CDR3 protein without DNA. The sample data list several thousand distinct CDR3 sequences. Sequencing was done on a sample of blood T cells: a sorted CD56 or NKG2C T cell subset, CD4+ or CD8+ T cells, or bulk PBMC T cells (not recorded which). The receptors were sampled from a man between 18 and 29 years old in good health.

The J gene is TRBJ1-2, the V gene TRBV28. CDR3 length equals 13 residues. Germline V gene sequence: CDR1 MDHEN, CDR2 SYDVKM. CDR3 amino acids: CASAAGANYGYTF.

This chain links TRBV29-1 with TRBJ1-5. Germline V CDR1 and CDR2: SQVTM, ANQGSEA. The CDR3 extends over 13 amino acids. This chain's CDR3 is CSVAGDGNQPQHF.

This chain links TRBV4-1 with TRBJ1-2; checking the TCRdb D call of TRBD1 is not possible without DNA. Germline V gene data show CDR1 as MGHRA and CDR2 as YSYEKL. The CDR3 sequence is 14 residues long. CDR3 amino acids: CASSQTGIQGGYTF.

V usage is TRBV6-2 or TRBV6-3 and J usage is TRBJ1-6; TCRdb picks TRBD1, but there is no DNA to check that call. Germline-derived CDR1 and CDR2 are MNHEY and SVGEGT. There are 15 residues in the CDR3. This chain's CDR3 is CASSYSDSSSSPLHF.

The J gene is TRBJ2-1, the V gene TRBV6-2 or TRBV6-3; the TCRdb D gene call, TRBD1, has no DNA to confirm it. Germline lookup yields CDR1 MNHEY and CDR2 SVGEGT. CDR3 length: 17 residues. The CDR3 is CASSYPPGQGASNEQFF.

This chain links TRBV10-1 with TRBJ2-3. The CDR3 totals 15 residues. CDR1 WNHNN and CDR2 SYGVQD come from the germline V gene (reference sequence). CDR3 protein: CASSSGTGATDTQYF.

The J gene is TRBJ1-6, the V gene TRBV6-5; TCRdb outputs TRBD1, but without DNA this stays unchecked. The CDR3 has 16 amino acids. Looked up from germline, CDR1 is MNHEY and CDR2 is SVGAGI. The CDR3 reads CASSYNWDRPDSPLHF.

The CDR3 spells CASSLMRDRYTDTQYF. The genes are TRBV7-9 and TRBJ2-3; the D call of TRBD1 rests on TCRdb alone, since no DNA is present to check it. Looked up from germline, CDR1 is SEHNR and CDR2 is FQNEAQ (reference sequence). CDR3 length: 16 residues.